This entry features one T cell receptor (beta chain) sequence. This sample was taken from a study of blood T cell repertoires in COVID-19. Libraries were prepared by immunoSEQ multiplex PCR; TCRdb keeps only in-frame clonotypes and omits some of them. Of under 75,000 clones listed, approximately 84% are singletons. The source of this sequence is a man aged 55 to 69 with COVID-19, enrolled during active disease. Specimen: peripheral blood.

In DNA form, the CDR3 reads TGTGCCAGCAGTTTTCGGGGAGACTATGGCTACACCTTC. Amino acids: CASSFRGDYGYTF. The chain recombines TRBV12-3 or TRBV12-4 with TRBJ1-2; D gene ambiguous. With 3 bases removed from V and 3 bases from J, the gap between germline ends came to 8 bases. This CDR3 contains 13 residues.